Below, 10 T cell receptor beta chains from the same sample are listed, as sequenced in a study of blood T cell repertoires in COVID-19. Assay: immunoSEQ multiplex PCR; the TCRdb copy retains only in-frame clones and omits some. The table shows 350,000 to 450,000 clones, with about 90% occurring only once. The sequenced sample was peripheral blood. These TCRs come from a man aged 40-49 years with acute or convalescent COVID-19.

The rearrangement joins TRBV28 to TRBJ2-7; a possible D gene is TRBD2 (7 bases). The length of the CDR3 is 16 residues. Germline CDR1 and CDR2: MDHEN and SYDVKM. Trimming left V 7 bases short and J 5 bases short, with 24 bases between. CDR3 in amino acids: CASTTQMGGAPHEQYF. The CDR3 DNA follows: TGTGCCAGCACCACCCAGATGGGGGGGGCCCCCCACGAGCAGTACTTC.

V is TRBV6-5 and J is TRBJ2-1; tentatively, D is TRBD2 (6 bases). The CDR3 contains 13 residues. Germline values: CDR1 MNHEY, CDR2 SVGAGI. The V and J ends lost 6 bases and 9 bases respectively, with 15 bases between them. This CDR3 is CASRLTSSGEQFF. CDR3 nucleotides: TGTGCCAGCAGACTAACTAGCTCGGGTGAGCAGTTCTTC.

This clone occurred once. The CDR3, as DNA: TGTGCCACCGAGGGACTAGCGGGAAGCACAGATACGCAGTATTTT. Translation: CATEGLAGSTDTQYF. This chain connects TRBV15 to TRBJ2-3; 13 positions match TRBD2. Germline CDR1 LNHNV, CDR2 YYDKDF (reference sequence). The CDR3 has 15 amino acids. The junction had 2 bases not matched to a gene; V was cut back by 8 bases and J by 0 bases. Variable domain in full (rest from reference TRBV15 and TRBJ2-3): DAMVIQNPRYQVTQFGKPVTLSCSQTLNHNVMYWYQQKSSQAPKLLFHYYDKDFNNEADTPDNFQSRRPNTSFCFLDIRSPGLGDTAMYLCATEGLAGSTDTQYFGPGTRLTVL.

On this clone: This sample includes further DNA sequences coding for the same CDR3. V gene TRBV9 combines with J gene TRBJ2-7; 7 bases are a match to TRBD2. The CDR3 consists of 14 residues. Trimming took 2 bases from V and 2 from J; bases not matched to a gene: 4. In germline, CDR1 is SGDLS, CDR2 YYNGEE. The CDR3 bases are TGTGCCAGCAGCGTTTCCGGGAGGACCTACGAGCAGTACTTC. Amino acids: CASSVSGRTYEQYF.

The rearrangement uses TRBV5-6 and TRBJ1-2, with D unresolved. The CDR3 has 15 amino acids. Looked up from germline, CDR1 is SGHDT and CDR2 is YYEEEE. Trimming took off 2 bases at V and 5 bases at J, with 16 bases between the two ends. In nucleotides, the CDR3 is TGTGCCAGCAGCTTTGGACGGGAAGTAGGTTATGGCTACACCTTC. Its protein product is CASSFGREVGYGYTF. Full variable domain (missing parts from reference TRBV5-6 and TRBJ1-2): DAGVTQSPTHLIKTRGQQVTLRCSPKSGHDTVSWYQQALGQGPQFIFQYYEEEERQRGNFPDRFSGHQFPNYSSELNVNALLLGDSALYLCASSFGREVGYGYTFGSGTRLTVV.

The CDR3: CASSLRGDFNEKLFF. The CDR3 DNA reads as TGTGCCAGCAGCTTACGGGGAGACTTTAATGAAAAACTGTTTTTT. V usage is TRBV13 and J usage is TRBJ1-4; D gene ambiguous. Germline V gene data show CDR1 as PRHDT and CDR2 as FYEKMQ (reference sequence). The CDR3 sequence is 15 residues long. With 2 bases removed from V and 4 bases from J, the gap between germline ends came to 11 bases.

This clone was picked up one time. The chain couples TRBV5-8 to TRBJ1-1; TRBD1 might be the D (6 bases). The germline V gene encodes CDR1 SGHTS and CDR2 YDEGEE. The CDR3 sequence is 13 residues long. V was cut by 1 base and J by 8 bases, with 12 bases left in between. DNA of the CDR3: TGTGCCAGCAGCTTGTCGTACGACAGGGAAGCTTTCTTT. This encodes CASSLSYDREAFF.

This clone was counted a single time. The chain recombines TRBV12-3 or TRBV12-4 with TRBJ2-7, with 12 bases lining up with TRBD2. The V gene end was trimmed by 3 bases and the J gene end by 6 bases; junction bases not matched to a gene: 0. The CDR3 consists of 13 residues. CDR3 loop: CASSLTSGGEQYF. In nucleotides, the CDR3 is TGTGCCAGCAGTTTGACTAGCGGGGGCGAGCAGTACTTC.

The CDR3, as DNA: TGCGCCAGCAGCTTGTTGCTGGCAGGGCCAGATACGCAGTATTTT. Residues: CASSLLLAGPDTQYF. The chain uses TRBV5-1 and TRBJ2-3; D perhaps matches TRBD1 (5 bases). The germline CDR1 and CDR2 sequences are SGHRS and YFSETQ. V was shortened by 1 base and J by 4 bases, with 13 bases between the two germline ends. The CDR3 is made up of 15 amino acids.

The V call is TRBV10-3, the J call TRBJ1-5; TRBD1 agrees at 10 bases. This CDR3 comprises 14 residues. From germline, CDR1 is ENHRY and CDR2 SYGVKD. J gave up 5 bases and V 6 bases, and 4 bases lay outside the gene matches. The CDR3 region is CAIRGQGLDQPQHF. In DNA form, the CDR3 reads TGTGCCATCAGGGGACAGGGGTTGGATCAGCCCCAGCATTTT.